This T cell receptor beta chain was sequenced during a study of T cell responses to AZD1222 COVID-19 vaccine. Study-level results: It was only a handful of AZD1222 recipients who were seropositive at baseline. Sampled repertoires all dated from after the peak T cell response. Clonal diversity may have been underestimated, and the donors were mostly white British, with more females than males.

This clone was seen only a few times. Antigen unknown. Only in-frame clones appear in the TCRdb table, and some are missing; sequencing was by immunoSEQ multiplex PCR. The sample lists roughly 200,000 clones, 93% occurring once. The sequence came from an adult in good health. The starting material was peripheral blood, obtained on day 0 of MenACWY control vaccination.

The CDR3 nucleotides read TGTGCCACCAGCGGTTGGACGGAGGGCAATCAGCCCCAGCATTTT. Its translation is CATSGWTEGNQPQHF. The V gene is TRBV15, the J gene TRBJ1-5, with D uncertain. The CDR3 loop spans 15 amino acids. Trimming left V 5 bases short and J 2 bases short, with 13 bases between. Germline loops: CDR1 LNHNV, CDR2 YYDKDF (reference sequence).